The T cell receptor (beta chain) under discussion was sequenced for a study of blood T cell repertoires in COVID-19. The CDR3 is 16 amino acids. CDR1 and CDR2 from the germline V gene are LNHDA and SQIVND (reference sequence). V gave up 1 base and J gave up 9 bases; unmatched junction bases: 12. This clone showed up just once. Authors' analysis steps: How many nucleated cells were present was estimated from reference gene primer amplification. Libraries were prepared by immunoSEQ multiplex PCR; TCRdb keeps only in-frame clonotypes and omits some of them. V, J and clone size were drawn from that table, and D and trimming were deduced from the DNA. The top ten clones hold approximately 4.7% of a sample with about 63,000 clones, approximately 85% of them seen once.

The rearrangement uses TRBV19 and TRBJ1-2; TRBD1 aligns across 9 bases. Sequencing was carried out using peripheral blood. This receptor was identified in a human donor in a cohort sampled during active COVID-19. As DNA, the CDR3 is TGTGCCAGTAGTATAGGAGGGGACAGGGTTACGACGAGCTACACCTTC. Translating gives CASSIGGDRVTTSYTF.